This T cell receptor beta chain was retrieved from a study of patients and donors after allogeneic stem cell transplantation. Germline CDR1 and CDR2: DFQATT and SNEGSKA (reference sequence). The V gene lost 4 bases and the J gene lost 0 bases, with 10 bases spanning the gap. The CDR3 runs to 14 residues. TCRdb re-called the RT-PCR reads through MiXCR, storing one row per CDR3 protein. The table includes around 200,000 distinct CDR3 sequences, around 41% detected once. This sequence was found in a human donor who was either an allogeneic HSCT recipient or a stem cell or donor lymphocyte infusion donor (not recorded which). It is not recorded whose cells these are; they may come from a transplant donor. The V and J genes are TRBV20-1 and TRBJ2-4; tentatively, D is TRBD2 (6 bases). The specimen sequenced was blood, either unsorted or a sorted T cell fraction (not recorded which). The CDR3 nucleotides read TGCAGTGCTATGGAGGGACTAGCCAAAAACATTCAGTACTTC. Residues: CSAMEGLAKNIQYF.